This T cell receptor (beta chain) was sequenced in a study of tumor-infiltrating lymphocytes in primary liver carcinoma. Study-level background: Tumors, staged T1-T3 N0M0, spanned about 4 to 10 cm.

A constant-region primer primed TCR beta cDNA synthesis from 400 to 550 ng of total RNA. Libraries for TCR beta were built through three nested multiplex PCR rounds, which together made up a slightly modified ARM-PCR procedure. The first two PCR rounds used TRBV1-TRBV30 forward primers with a C-beta reverse primer, 10 cycles each. MiXCR, applied by TCRdb to the multiplex PCR reads, yields one record per CDR3 protein. The sample lists roughly 180,000 distinct CDR3 sequences; around 60% were seen once. Unsorted whole blood yielded the blood RNA, and germline DNA was also extracted. This clonotype has more than one count but fewer than ten. V dropped 4 bases and J dropped 2 bases, with 17 bases sitting between them. This CDR3 comprises 16 residues.

Sequencing was carried out using peripheral blood. The V gene is TRBV12-3 or TRBV12-4, the J gene TRBJ2-5; possible D gene TRBD1, 6 bases. This TCR was sampled from a middle-aged man with primary liver carcinoma and hepatitis B virus infection. CDR3 sequence (DNA): TGTGCCAGCAGTTCCAGGGGAAGTCCTGAACAAGAGACCCAGTACTTC. It codes for CASSSRGSPEQETQYF.